This T cell receptor beta chain originates from a study of T-cell reconstitution after alpha-beta-depleted transplantation in children. The CDR3 covers 16 residues. V shed 3 bases, J shed 1 base, and the junction held 3 bases outside the gene matches. Germline CDR1 reads DFQATT; CDR2 reads SNEGSKA (reference sequence). As it was prepared, the TCRbeta library received unique molecular identifiers. Each CDR3 protein is one row after TCRdb ran MiXCR on the PCR reads. The table shows around 670,000 distinct CDR3 sequences, with less than 15% occurring only once. This clonotype appeared many times. Its antigen is as yet unknown. Regarding the study as a whole: By one year post-transplant, T-cell counts and diversity largely arose from T cells that were newly produced. Alpha-beta T cells about two months after transplant reportedly derived from several hundred expanded graft clones. Several patients had high TCRbeta diversity at day 60; it came from surviving recipient T cells and thymic progenitors.

This receptor was obtained from a girl aged 2 to 9 with congenital amegakaryocytic thrombocytopenia, due to receive a stem cell transplant. The V gene is TRBV20-1, the J gene TRBJ2-1; TRBD2 agrees at 13 bases. The starting material was PBMCs, obtained before TCRalphabeta/CD19-depleted stem cell transplant. The CDR3 here is CSARGTSGASYNEQFF. CDR3 in DNA: TGCAGTGCTAGGGGGACTAGCGGGGCTTCCTACAATGAGCAGTTCTTC.